This TCR beta chain derives from a study of vaccination effects on CD4 cells after COVID-19. The CDR3 covers 13 residues. V lost 6 bases, J lost 3 bases, and 8 bases lay in between. Germline V CDR1 and CDR2: SNHLY, FYNNEI. The data were produced by immunoSEQ multiplex PCR, yet TCRdb's version contains in-frame clones alone and is incomplete. The sample includes 57,000 or so clones, around 73% of them seen just once. Concerning this clone: Its antigen remains unknown.

Antigen-specific CD4+ T cells were expanded (with viral peptide pools) by the ViraFEST assay ahead of sequencing. Cells that had been cultured for 10 days were the source of isolated CD4+ T cells. Everyone in the study got two shots of either the BNT162b2 or mRNA-1273 vaccine. This receptor was identified in a human donor who received a COVID-19 vaccine. The chain recombines TRBV2 with TRBJ1-4; possible D gene TRBD1, 5 bases. Sequencing was performed on CD4+ T cells from PBMCs cultured with HCoV-229E spike peptides, taken after COVID-19 vaccination. This chain's CDR3 is CASRRGPNEKLFF. The DNA of the CDR3 is TGTGCCAGCAGGAGGGGCCCTAATGAAAAACTGTTTTTT.